Presented here are 15 T cell receptor beta chains from one specimen sequenced in a study of T-cell memory formation after mild COVID-19. Each CDR3 protein is one row after TCRdb ran MiXCR on the 5' RACE reads. The table has hundreds of thousands of distinct CDR3 sequences, roughly 22% seen once. Source material: PBMCs or a T cell subset sorted from them (not recorded which). The receptors originated from an adult woman who had mild COVID-19 (a few samples of this study predate the infection). Cell type and time point are not known.

J is TRBJ2-2 and V is TRBV24-1; TRBD2 agrees at 7 bases. Per the germline V gene, CDR1 is KGHDR and CDR2 is SFDVKD. The CDR3 consists of 15 residues. The V segment lost 5 bases and the J segment 6 bases; nucleotides outside the gene matches: 8. CDR3 bases: TGTGCCACCAGTGCCCCGGGAGGAGTTGCCGGGGAGCTGTTTTTT. It encodes CATSAPGGVAGELFF.

This clonotype has more than one count but fewer than ten. The rearrangement uses TRBV20-1 and TRBJ2-1, with 7 bases aligning to TRBD2. With V trimmed by 5 bases and J by 4 bases, 11 bases remained unmatched. The CDR3 is made up of 15 amino acids. Germline CDR1 and CDR2: DFQATT and SNEGSKA (reference sequence). The CDR3 bases are TGCAGTGCTGAGGGGCTCCTAGCGGCTTACAATGAGCAGTTCTTC. Its translation: CSAEGLLAAYNEQFF.

This clonotype was counted between two and nine times. CDR3 nucleotides: TGTGCCAGCAGCTTAGACGGTTCACCCCTCCACTTT. Protein: CASSLDGSPLHF. The chain employs TRBV7-2 and TRBJ1-6; no definite D call. Germline V gene lookup returns CDR1 SGHTA and CDR2 FQGNSA. The CDR3 is 12 residues long. V dropped 1 base and J dropped 9 bases, with 4 bases sitting between them.

In this sample, this clonotype turned up a few times. This sequence joins TRBV19 and TRBJ2-7; D is unclear. There are 12 residues in the CDR3. Trimming removed 10 bases from V and 3 bases from J, with 13 bases in between. From germline, CDR1 is LNHDA and CDR2 SQIVND (reference sequence). CDR3 sequence reads: CATSPGLYEQYF. The CDR3 nucleotides are TGTGCCACCTCCCCGGGTCTCTACGAGCAGTACTTC.

CDR3 sequence reads: CSARFGGTGELFF. The CDR3 DNA follows: TGCAGTGCTAGATTCGGGGGCACCGGGGAGCTGTTTTTT. This chain connects TRBV20-1 to TRBJ2-2; D is perhaps TRBD2 (6 bases). Trimming cost V 2 bases and J 4 bases, with 8 bases left between them. CDR1 DFQATT and CDR2 SNEGSKA come from the germline V gene (reference sequence). CDR3 length: 13 residues.

The sample holds many counts of this clonotype. CDR3 DNA: TGTGCCAGCAGCGCCCAACCTCAGGGACGCGAGACCCAGTACTTC. Translated, it gives CASSAQPQGRETQYF. The V gene is TRBV9, the J gene TRBJ2-5; D assignment may be TRBD1 or TRBD2 (5 bases each). The CDR3 runs to 15 residues. The V end was cut by 3 bases, the J end by 5 bases, with 17 bases between. CDR1 and CDR2 from the germline V gene are SGDLS and YYNGEE.

The table lists this clonotype with many counts. The chain has TRBV12-3 or TRBV12-4 and TRBJ1-1, with D perhaps TRBD1 (5 bases). The CDR3 is 13 amino acids. V gave up 6 bases and J gave up 1 base, with 9 bases separating them. Here the CDR3 DNA reads TGTGCCAGCAGCTTTCAGGGGAACACTGAAGCTTTCTTT. Translation: CASSFQGNTEAFF.

This clonotype was picked up a small number of times. The chain joins TRBV13 to TRBJ2-7; 9 bases align to TRBD1. CDR1 and CDR2 from the germline V gene are PRHDT and FYEKMQ (reference sequence). The V segment lost 6 bases and the J segment 3 bases; nucleotides outside the gene matches: 15. The CDR3 extends over 17 amino acids. CDR3 DNA: TGTGCCAGCAGTCCTAACTACCGGGACAGGGACCGCTACGAGCAGTACTTC. This translates into CASSPNYRDRDRYEQYF.

The rearrangement uses TRBV6-2 or TRBV6-3 and TRBJ2-3, with unresolved D. Germline CDR1 and CDR2: MNHEY and SVGEGT. V was shortened by 2 bases and J by 4 bases, with 4 bases between the two germline ends. The CDR3 has 12 amino acids. The CDR3 is CASSYQADTQYF. In DNA form, the CDR3 reads TGTGCCAGCAGTTACCAGGCAGATACGCAGTATTTT.

The V call is TRBV18, the J call TRBJ2-5; possibly TRBD1 for D (6 bases). Trimming shortened V by 5 bases and J by 3 bases, and 10 bases separated the two germline ends. CDR3 size: 13 residues. Germline values: CDR1 KGHSH, CDR2 LQKENI. In DNA form, the CDR3 reads TGTGCCAGCTCAAAGGACAGAGAAGAGACCCAGTACTTC. Its translation: CASSKDREETQYF.

The CDR3: CASSPPQVSGANVLTF. CDR3 coding DNA: TGTGCCAGCTCACCACCTCAGGTCTCTGGGGCCAACGTCCTGACTTTC. The chain couples TRBV18 to TRBJ2-6; D remains ambiguous. V lost 0 bases to trimming and J lost 0 bases, with 6 bases between them. Germline CDR1 KGHSH, CDR2 LQKENI. There are 16 residues in the CDR3.

There are a few counts of this clonotype. The chain links TRBV25-1 to TRBJ2-7, with 11 bases aligning to TRBD2. CDR1 is MGHDK and CDR2 is SYGVNS in the germline V gene. There are 16 residues in the CDR3. After removal of 7 bases from V and 2 bases from J, the junction contained 10 bases not matched to a gene. CDR3 in amino acids: CASTPGGGLAAYEQYF. For the CDR3, the DNA is TGTGCCAGCACCCCAGGCGGGGGACTAGCGGCCTACGAGCAGTACTTC.

This clonotype was seen only a few times. The rearrangement joins TRBV7-8 to TRBJ2-2; tentatively, D is TRBD1 or TRBD2 (5 bases each). The V and J ends lost 3 bases and 3 bases respectively, with 14 bases between them. The CDR3 has 16 amino acids. In germline, CDR1 is SGHVS, CDR2 FQNEAQ. The CDR3 loop reads CASSFRDPQDTGELFF. For the CDR3, the DNA is TGTGCCAGCAGCTTCCGGGACCCCCAGGACACCGGGGAGCTGTTTTTT.

This clonotype was observed a single time. The chain carries TRBV15 and TRBJ1-1, with 7 bases lining up with TRBD1. Per germline, CDR1 LNHNV and CDR2 YYDKDF (reference sequence). The CDR3 runs 14 residues. V dropped 3 bases and J dropped 4; count of bases not matched to a gene: 5. Written as DNA, the CDR3 is TGTGCCACCAGCAGCCTTAGACAGGGCACTGAAGCTTTCTTT. It yields the protein CATSSLRQGTEAFF.

This clonotype has at least ten counts. The chain joins TRBV12-3 or TRBV12-4 to TRBJ2-4, with TRBD2 as a possible D gene (5 bases). The CDR3 consists of 16 residues. Trimming shortened V by 7 bases and J by 2 bases, and 18 bases separated the two germline ends. CDR3 protein: CASIFQPGSSKNIQYF. The DNA of the CDR3 is TGTGCCAGCATTTTCCAGCCGGGATCGTCCAAAAACATTCAGTACTTC.